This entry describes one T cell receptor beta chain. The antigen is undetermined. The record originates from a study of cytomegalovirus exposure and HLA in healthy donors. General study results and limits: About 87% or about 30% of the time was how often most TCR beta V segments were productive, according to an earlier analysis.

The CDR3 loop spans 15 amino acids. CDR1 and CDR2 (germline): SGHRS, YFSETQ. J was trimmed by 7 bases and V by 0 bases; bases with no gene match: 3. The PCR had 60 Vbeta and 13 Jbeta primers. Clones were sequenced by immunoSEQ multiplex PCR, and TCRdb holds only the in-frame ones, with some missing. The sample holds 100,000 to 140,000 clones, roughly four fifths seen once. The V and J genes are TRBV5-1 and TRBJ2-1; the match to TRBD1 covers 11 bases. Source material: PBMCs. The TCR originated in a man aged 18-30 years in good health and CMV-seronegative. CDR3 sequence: CASSLGDRGENEQFF. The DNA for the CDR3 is TGCGCCAGCAGCTTGGGGGACAGGGGGGAAAATGAGCAGTTCTTC.